This T cell receptor beta chain derives from a study of CD8 T cells in ankylosing spondylitis (dated by TCRdb to 2017 to 2019). Background on the whole study: The study set out to find disease-linked TCR variants by profiling T cell receptor beta repertoires in ankylosing spondylitis patients and healthy donors. In total, the full study cohort was made up of some 110 healthy donors and roughly 27 ankylosing spondylitis patients. Samples of peripheral blood were taken, and for ankylosing spondylitis patients, synovial fluid was collected as well. General conclusions and limits of the study: The disease-linked clones showed a CD8+ phenotype and occurred at relatively low frequencies in peripheral blood. According to the report, matched synovial fluid samples from ankylosing spondylitis patients were significantly enriched for the disease-linked clones. Some motif variants were previously reported in synovial fluid and blood of reactive arthritis patients, suggesting common disease-initiation mechanisms. Blood from ankylosing spondylitis patients appeared to be characterized by a TCR beta motif made up of seven or eight highly homologous amino acid variants.

The instrument was an Illumina HiSeq 2500. Quantitative 5'-RACE with molecular barcodes was the method used to prepare the TCR beta libraries. As for how the authors treated the data: A new computational method based on a probabilistic model of VDJ rearrangement was used to identify disease-linked TCR variants. Using fastp at Q25 and MiXCR, TCRdb reprocessed the public reads and kept productive beta chains. One record per CDR3 amino acid sequence lists the most common genes and DNA. The V and J calls were not made by the authors but by TCRdb's processing. The sample data list roughly 700,000 distinct CDR3 sequences, and roughly 19% of these were observed just once. The ten largest clonotypes hold about 20% of the sample. As for this clonotype: This receptor's antigen is unknown. Base quality data are lacking; no much larger clone is found one base away.

Spanning cysteine to phenylalanine, the CDR3 consists of 16 amino acids. Of all the DNA, just the CDR3 is kept, 48 bases in frame from base 1. Trimming takes 5 bases from V and 1 base from J, and the germline ends sit 15 bases apart. The clonotype comes from a male donor with ankylosing spondylitis. Source material: blood, either unsorted or a sorted T cell fraction (not recorded which). The sequence is built from TRBV12-3 or TRBV12-4 and TRBJ1-5, with TRBD1 tentatively as D gene (5 bases match). The CDR3 sequence is CASSPGHVISNQPQHF. The nucleotide sequence is given as TGTGCCAGCAGTCCAGGACACGTCATAAGCAATCAGCCCCAGCATTTT.